This T cell receptor beta chain was documented in a study of response to subunit inactivated influenza vaccine. Whole-study findings and limits: Seasonal influenza vaccination, on each occasion, was suggested by the authors to recruit few new T cells.

Germline V lookup: CDR1 SQVTM, CDR2 ANQGSEA. The ends were cut back, 4 bases at V and 0 bases at J, with 9 bases in the middle. This CDR3 contains 13 residues. In TCRdb, the RT-PCR reads were re-called with MiXCR into one record per CDR3 protein. This repertoire shows over 150,000 distinct CDR3 sequences, around 15% found once; its top ten account for approximately 30%. Comments on this clonotype: Its specificity is unknown.

This rearrangement joins TRBV29-1 to TRBJ2-5, with D possibly matching TRBD1 (5 bases). The TCR originated in a man aged 45-60 years who received an inactivated influenza vaccine. The sequences come from CD8+ T cells sorted from PBMCs, collected about 5 days after vaccination. In DNA, the CDR3 is TGCAGCGTTGGCACAGGTTACCAAGAGACCCAGTACTTC. Translated: CSVGTGYQETQYF.